Each of the 17 T cell receptor beta chains below was sequenced from the same sample in a study of cytomegalovirus exposure and HLA in healthy donors. PCR involved 60 Vbeta and 13 Jbeta primers. Sequencing used immunoSEQ multiplex PCR; TCRdb keeps in-frame clones, though not all of them. The sample contains some 180,000 clones, over 70% of which appear only once. Sequencing was performed on PBMCs. Receptors originate from a woman aged 55-69 years in good health and CMV-seropositive.

This chain joins TRBV6-1 and TRBJ1-2; 8 bases are shared with TRBD1. The CDR3 extends over 14 amino acids. J lost 4 bases, V lost 6 bases, and 7 bases had no gene match. CDR1 and CDR2 from the germline V gene are MNHNS and SASEGT. The CDR3 DNA reads as TGTGCCAGCAGCGGACAGGGCAGGAGCTATGGCTACACCTTC. Translated, it gives CASSGQGRSYGYTF.

Only a few counts were recorded for this clone. This sequence joins TRBV4-1 and TRBJ2-7, with 9 bases that match TRBD2. The germline gives CDR1 MGHRA, CDR2 YSYEKL. The length of the CDR3 is 16 residues. The J segment lost 3 bases and the V segment lost 0 bases, leaving 6 bases of the junction unmatched. This chain's CDR3 is CASSQDQAGGLYEQYF. In nucleotides, the CDR3 is TGCGCCAGCAGCCAAGATCAAGCGGGAGGCCTCTACGAGCAGTACTTC.

The chain combines TRBV7-3 with TRBJ2-2; D might be TRBD1 (6 bases). V was pared by 6 bases and J by 5 bases, with 10 bases between. Per germline, CDR1 SGHTA and CDR2 FQGTGA. CDR3 length equals 13 residues. The chain's CDR3 is CASRIGGTGELFF. Here the CDR3 DNA reads TGTGCCAGCAGAATAGGGGGAACCGGGGAGCTGTTTTTT.

The CDR3 here is CASSIGGGQVSYEQYF. The CDR3, as DNA: TGTGCCAGTAGTATCGGAGGGGGACAGGTCTCCTACGAGCAGTACTTC. The chain is built from TRBV19 and TRBJ2-7, with 8 bases lining up with TRBD1. With V trimmed by 3 bases and J by 0 bases, 7 bases remained unmatched. The CDR3 length is 16 residues. In germline, CDR1 is LNHDA, CDR2 SQIVND (reference sequence).

As regards this clone: At one of its ends the junction is not consistent with the germline gene, which may arise from a read error. The CDR3, as DNA: TGCGCCAGCAGCCAAGAAGAGGCGGAGAAGGGACAGAAAAACAGTCAGTACTTC. Protein: CASSQEEAEKGQKNSQYF. V gene TRBV4-3 combines with J gene TRBJ2-4; 7 nucleotides match TRBD1. CDR1 LGHNA and CDR2 YSLEER come from the germline V gene. CDR3 length equals 18 residues.

The chain has TRBV7-2 and TRBJ2-5, with TRBD2 matching over 8 bases. J lost 7 bases, V lost 5 bases, and 6 bases had no gene match. Germline V gene lookup returns CDR1 SGHTA and CDR2 FQGNSA. The CDR3 length is 13 residues. This chain's CDR3 is CASSLAGGGTQYF. CDR3 nucleotide sequence: TGTGCCAGCAGCCTGGCCGGGGGGGGGACCCAGTACTTC.

The CDR3 sequence: CASSFGGANTGELFF. The CDR3 DNA reads as TGTGCCAGCAGTTTTGGCGGGGCAAACACCGGGGAGCTGTTTTTT. This rearrangement joins TRBV6-5 to TRBJ2-2; TRBD2 is a possible D gene (6 bases). The CDR3 extends over 15 amino acids. V was shortened by 4 bases and J by 2 bases, with 11 bases between the two germline ends. Germline V gene data show CDR1 as MNHEY and CDR2 as SVGAGI.

The CDR3 DNA reads as TGCGCCAGCAGCTTACCCTTAGCGGGGGGGCCTTCCTACGAGCAGTACTTC. It encodes CASSLPLAGGPSYEQYF. V is TRBV5-1 and J is TRBJ2-7; TRBD2 aligns across 11 bases. The V gene end was trimmed by 2 bases and the J gene end by 1 base; junction bases not matched to a gene: 8. Germline V gene lookup returns CDR1 SGHRS and CDR2 YFSETQ. The CDR3 sequence is 17 residues long.

Details on this clone: One end of the junction fails to match germline, which may point to a read error. The chain carries TRBV6-1 and TRBJ2-6; the D gene is possibly TRBD1 (5 bases). The CDR3 is 15 residues long. Germline V gene sequence: CDR1 MNHNS, CDR2 SASEGT. The CDR3 here is CASFLGMSGANGLTF. CDR3 coding DNA: TGTGCCAGCTTTTTAGGGATGTCTGGGGCCAACGGCCTGACTTTC.

The count of this clone is one. The chain carries TRBV5-1 and TRBJ2-5; perhaps TRBD2 as D (5 bases). Germline CDR1 is SGHRS and CDR2 is YFSETQ. Trimming pared 3 bases from V and 2 bases from J, leaving 8 bases between. CDR3 length: 13 residues. Here the CDR3 DNA reads TGCGCCAGCAGCTACGGGGTTCAAGAGACCCAGTACTTC. Translating gives CASSYGVQETQYF.

This chain links TRBV6-5 with TRBJ1-1; maybe TRBD1 (6 bases). Trimming cost V 2 bases and J 5 bases, with 12 bases left between them. The CDR3 consists of 14 residues. Looked up from germline, CDR1 is MNHEY and CDR2 is SVGAGI. DNA for the CDR3: TGTGCCAGCAGTTACCGGGGGGGCTTTACTGAAGCTTTCTTT. This sequence encodes CASSYRGGFTEAFF.

This clone was seen a few times. CDR3: CASSPPKEGNSPLHF. The DNA of the CDR3 is TGTGCCAGCTCACCACCTAAAGAGGGTAATTCACCCCTCCACTTT. V gene TRBV18 combines with J gene TRBJ1-6; D call uncertain. CDR3 length equals 15 residues. The germline gives CDR1 KGHSH, CDR2 LQKENI. V was pared by 0 bases and J by 6 bases, with 9 bases between.

This rearrangement joins TRBV9 to TRBJ1-1; 8 bases fit TRBD1. With 4 bases clipped from V and 1 base from J, the junction kept 6 bases outside the gene matches. The CDR3 consists of 15 residues. Looked up from germline, CDR1 is SGDLS and CDR2 is YYNGEE. The DNA for the CDR3 is TGTGCCAGCAGCCCTTCGCAGGGGGCGAACACTGAAGCTTTCTTT. It codes for CASSPSQGANTEAFF.

The chain employs TRBV9 and TRBJ2-1; 7 bases line up with TRBD1. Germline CDR1 reads SGDLS; CDR2 reads YYNGEE. The length of the CDR3 is 14 residues. V lost 5 bases and J lost 2; bases outside the gene matches: 4. The CDR3 spells CASSPGTAYNEQFF. CDR3 nucleotide sequence: TGTGCCAGCAGTCCCGGGACAGCCTACAATGAGCAGTTCTTC.

J is TRBJ2-2 and V is TRBV6-5; possibly TRBD2 for D (6 bases). The CDR3 loop spans 14 amino acids. Trimming cost V 5 bases and J 5 bases, with 12 bases left between them. Germline-derived CDR1 and CDR2 are MNHEY and SVGAGI. The CDR3 reads CASSPRGLTGELFF. CDR3 nucleotides: TGTGCCAGCAGTCCGCGGGGCCTAACCGGGGAGCTGTTTTTT.

The V call is TRBV6-5, the J call TRBJ1-2; TRBD1 agrees at 8 bases. The trim removed 6 bases at V and 8 bases at J, leaving 5 bases unmatched. Germline V gene sequence: CDR1 MNHEY, CDR2 SVGAGI. This CDR3 is built from 12 residues. The DNA for the CDR3 is TGTGCCAGCAGAGCAGGGGGCGCAGGCTACACCTTC. Translating it yields CASRAGGAGYTF.

Comment on this clone: Within the sample, other DNA sequences also encode this same CDR3. This chain joins TRBV27 and TRBJ1-1; 8 nucleotides align to TRBD1. Looked up from germline, CDR1 is MNHEY and CDR2 is SMNVEV (reference sequence). This CDR3 is built from 14 residues. The J segment lost 1 base and the V segment lost 2 bases, leaving 0 bases of the junction unmatched. The chain's CDR3 is CASSLGQGNTEAFF. The CDR3 nucleotides are TGTGCCAGCAGTTTAGGACAGGGGAACACTGAAGCTTTCTTT.